The T cell receptor beta chain under discussion was sequenced for a study of shared clonotypes between healthy human individuals. Study-level points and caveats: Some naive CD4 clonotypes, about 5%, turned up in common across a few donors. Clonotypes shared by all four sorted-subset donors had higher generation probabilities than non-shared clonotypes.

Of note for this clone: The antigen is not known. Other DNA variants within this sample encode the same CDR3.

Per germline, CDR1 SGHNT and CDR2 YYREEE (reference sequence). This CDR3 has 11 amino acids. V lost 0 bases and J lost 10, with 5 bases in between. As processed by the authors: Junction-only sequences without quality scores were provided by ImmunoSEQ, so filtering was different. Assay: immunoSEQ multiplex PCR; the TCRdb copy retains only in-frame clones and omits some. The V and J calls and clone size are taken from that table; D and trimming were inferred from the DNA. The sample has just over 2,000,000 clones, roughly 94% seen once; the top ten hold 1.1%. CD45RO-negative, CCR7-selected cells formed the naive CD8 fraction, which excluded terminally differentiated effector memory CD45RA+ cells.

This chain connects TRBV5-4 to TRBJ2-1, with D unresolved. The source is a young man in good health. Sequencing input: naive CD8+ T cells sorted from blood. CDR3 DNA: TGTGCCAGCAGCTTGGCTTCGGAGCAGTTCTTC. Protein sequence: CASSLASEQFF.